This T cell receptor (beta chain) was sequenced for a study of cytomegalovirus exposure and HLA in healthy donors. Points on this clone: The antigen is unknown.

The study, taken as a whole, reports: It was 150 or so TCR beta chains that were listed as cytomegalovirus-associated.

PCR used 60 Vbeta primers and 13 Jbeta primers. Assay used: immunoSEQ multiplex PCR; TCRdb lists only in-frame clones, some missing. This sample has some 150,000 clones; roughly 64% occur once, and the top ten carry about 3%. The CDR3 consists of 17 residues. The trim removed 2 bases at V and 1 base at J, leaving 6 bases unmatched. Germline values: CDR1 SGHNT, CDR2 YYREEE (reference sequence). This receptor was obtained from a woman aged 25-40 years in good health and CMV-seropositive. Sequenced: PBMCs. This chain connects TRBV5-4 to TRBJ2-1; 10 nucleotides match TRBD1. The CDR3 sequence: CASSLSGTGVSYNEQFF. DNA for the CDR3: TGTGCCAGCAGCTTATCCGGGACAGGGGTATCCTACAATGAGCAGTTCTTC.